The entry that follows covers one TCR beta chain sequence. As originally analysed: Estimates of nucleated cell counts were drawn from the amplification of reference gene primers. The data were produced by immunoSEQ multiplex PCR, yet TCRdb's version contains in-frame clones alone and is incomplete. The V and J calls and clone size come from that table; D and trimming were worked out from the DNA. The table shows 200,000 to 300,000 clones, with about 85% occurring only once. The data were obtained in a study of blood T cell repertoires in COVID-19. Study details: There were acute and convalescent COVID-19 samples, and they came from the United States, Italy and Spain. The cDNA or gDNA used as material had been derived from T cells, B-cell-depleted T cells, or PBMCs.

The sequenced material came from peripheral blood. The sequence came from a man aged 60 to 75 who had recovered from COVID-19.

This chain's CDR3 is CASSENRAREEYF. The DNA for the CDR3 is TGTGCCAGCAGTGAAAACAGGGCCCGAGAGGAGTACTTC. The rearrangement uses TRBV2 and TRBJ2-7; a possible D gene is TRBD1 (6 bases). Germline-derived CDR1 and CDR2 are SNHLY and FYNNEI. Trimming shortened V by 2 bases and J by 11 bases, and 16 bases separated the two germline ends. CDR3 size: 13 residues. The full variable domain, rest sourced from reference TRBV2 and TRBJ2-7, is EPEVTQTPSHQVTQMGQEVILRCVPISNHLYFYWYRQILGQKVEFLVSFYNNEISEKSEIFDDQFSVERPDGSNFTLKIRSTKLEDSAMYFCASSENRAREEYFGPGTRLTVT.